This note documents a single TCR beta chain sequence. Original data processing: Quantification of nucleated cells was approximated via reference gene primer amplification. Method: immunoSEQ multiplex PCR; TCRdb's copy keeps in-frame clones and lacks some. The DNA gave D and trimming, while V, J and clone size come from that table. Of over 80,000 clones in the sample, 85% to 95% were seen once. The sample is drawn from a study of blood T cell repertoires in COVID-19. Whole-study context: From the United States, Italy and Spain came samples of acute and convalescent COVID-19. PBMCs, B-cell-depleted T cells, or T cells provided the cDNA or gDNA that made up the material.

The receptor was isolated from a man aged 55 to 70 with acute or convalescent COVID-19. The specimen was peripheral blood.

The CDR3 bases are TGTGCCAGCAGCAGGGACAGTTCCTACGAGCAGTACTTC. Translating it yields CASSRDSSYEQYF. The V gene is TRBV7-6, the J gene TRBJ2-7, with 7 bases aligning to TRBD1. Germline V gives CDR1 SGHVS, CDR2 FNYEAQ. This CDR3 has 13 amino acids. Germline trimming cut 5 bases from V and 1 base from J; bases unmatched to any gene: 2.